The entry below describes one TCR beta chain. The antigen this receptor binds is unknown. It has no much larger one-base neighbor in the sample; base qualities were not kept. The CDR1 and CDR2 encoded by the germline V gene (reference sequence) are MNHEY and SMNVEV. At the junction V is shortened by 2 bases and J by 6 bases; bases outside the gene matches: 0. The CDR3 has 13 amino acids, counting the end cysteine and phenylalanine. Only the CDR3 DNA is retained, 39 bases long and in frame from the first base. The library was made by the immunoSEQ multiplex PCR assay. Adaptive Biotechnologies carried out high-throughput TCR-beta CDR3 sequencing of genomic DNA for most patients. Per the original workflow: Adaptive's ImmunoSEQ software was the source of the TCR sequencing data for over 15 patients, while a few other patients were processed with MiXCR and VDJtools. Because the origin of CDR3 nucleotide sequences shared between donor and recipient could not be assigned, those sequences were removed. To count as alloreactive, a clone needed at least 2-fold expansion over unstimulated cells and a minimum CFSE-low frequency of 0.002% (template counts) or 0.001% (read counts). Clones were considered mappable if detected in sequenced pre-transplant spleen, lymph node, or MLR CFSE-low populations of the donor or recipient. Cumulative frequency of alloreactive clones was calculated as a percentage of all sequences weighted by copy number. TCRdb provides this immuneACCESS table in a form limited to in-frame rearrangements. Some clones are lacking; in checked studies, under half of them reflect an unresolved V gene, and why the rest are absent is not known. V, J and clone size are those of that table, while D and trimming were read from the DNA. This sample comprises some 7,100 clones, 97% of them detected only once. The ten largest clones take up roughly 0.22% of the sample.

Blood samples were collected up to 4 times in the first month after transplant and then at least monthly when available. The sample originates from a study of graft-versus-host responses after intestinal transplantation listed by TCRdb under 2021. For the wider study: The transplants that recipients got were multivisceral, liver-intestinal, or isolated intestinal. Graft-versus-host and host-versus-graft alloreactive T cell clones were tracked in the graft, circulation and bone marrow after intestinal transplantation using bulk TCR-beta CDR3 sequencing. Donor T cell macrochimerism was defined as a peak of at least 4% donor T cells among recipient peripheral blood mononuclear cells. Alloreactive clones were identified by sequencing pre-transplant mixed lymphocyte reaction products and comparing these products with unstimulated pre-transplant donor and recipient T cells. All recipients received anti-thymocyte globulin induction followed by maintenance tacrolimus and steroids for about three years. Rather than being sequenced by the commercial service, samples from three later patients were sequenced in-house on an Illumina MiSeq and processed with MiXCR. Of the 20 to 25 intestinal transplant recipients enrolled in the cohort, one of whom was a retransplant, a few patients without pretransplant specimens were excluded.

What the work shows at the level of the full study, not this receptor alone: Patients with donor T cell macrochimerism had high GvH to HvG T cell clonal ratios in their allografts. GvH clones were detected in recipient bone marrow, and some appeared earlier in ileal mucosa or blood, consistent with an intestinal mucosal origin. Early after transplant, peak levels of circulating GvH clones were found to be associated with declines in HvG clones. The conclusions were limited by the relatively low number and heterogeneity of the intestinal transplant patients.

Here the chain combines TRBV27 and TRBJ2-1; 8 middle bases align to TRBD2. The source is a human patient who received an intestinal transplant, so some T cells may come from the graft donor. Sequenced here: PBMCs, sampled 23 days after intestinal transplant. The CDR3 region: CASSLRGGNEQFF. The nucleotides are TGTGCCAGCAGTTTACGGGGGGGCAATGAGCAGTTCTTC.